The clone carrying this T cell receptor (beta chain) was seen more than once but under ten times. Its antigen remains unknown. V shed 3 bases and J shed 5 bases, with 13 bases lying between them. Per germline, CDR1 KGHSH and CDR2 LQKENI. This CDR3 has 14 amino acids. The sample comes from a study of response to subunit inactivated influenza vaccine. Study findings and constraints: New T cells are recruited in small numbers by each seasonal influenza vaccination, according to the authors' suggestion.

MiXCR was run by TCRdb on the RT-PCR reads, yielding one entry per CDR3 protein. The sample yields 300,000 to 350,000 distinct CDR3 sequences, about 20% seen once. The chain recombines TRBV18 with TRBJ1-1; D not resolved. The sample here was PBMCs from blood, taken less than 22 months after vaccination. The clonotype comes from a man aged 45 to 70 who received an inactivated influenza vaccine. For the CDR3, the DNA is TGTGCCAGCTCACCTAGTACCGTGGGAACTGAAGCTTTCTTT. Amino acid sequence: CASSPSTVGTEAFF. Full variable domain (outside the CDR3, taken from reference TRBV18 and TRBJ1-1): NAGVMQNPRHLVRRRGQEARLRCSPMKGHSHVYWYRQLPEEGLKFMVYLQKENIIDESGMPKERFSAEFPKEGPSILRIQQVVRGDSAAYFCASSPSTVGTEAFFGQGTRLTVV.